This T cell receptor beta chain was retrieved from a study of blood T cell repertoires in COVID-19. The assay was immunoSEQ multiplex PCR, and TCRdb's table has in-frame clones only and misses some. The table shows approximately 300,000 clones, with 80% to 95% occurring only once. The V end lost 4 bases, the J end lost 2 bases, and 14 bases lay between the germline ends. Germline-derived CDR1 and CDR2 are MDHEN and SYDVKM. This CDR3 is built from 15 residues. The receptor was derived from a woman in her twenties or thirties who had recovered from COVID-19. Sequencing used PBMCs or T cells enriched from blood (not recorded which). This rearrangement joins TRBV28 to TRBJ2-5, with a tentative D call TRBD1 (6 bases). The DNA of the CDR3 is TGTGCCAGCAGTTCACCTCACAGGGCGCAAGAGACCCAGTACTTC. Amino acids: CASSSPHRAQETQYF.